This T cell receptor beta chain was sequenced in a study of OX40 agonist ivuxolimab in advanced cancers. Findings and limits, study-wide: Compared with others, partial responders at 0.1-3.0 mg/kg displayed clonal expansion among the lowest. CD4+ and CD8+ T cells in blood underwent clonal expansion by week 6 at 0.1 to 3.0 mg/kg. Averaged across samples, CD8+ T cells carried more expanded clones than CD4+ did.

The V and J ends lost 0 bases and 6 bases, in that order; junction bases with no gene match: 7. CDR3 length: 16 residues. The germline V gene encodes CDR1 SGHTA and CDR2 FQGTGA. This table comes from immunoSEQ multiplex PCR, and its TCRdb copy is limited to in-frame clones, with some not included. In the table there are roughly 66,000 clones, 87% of which are singletons. As to this clone: The target antigen is unknown.

Exclusion applied to patients with autoimmune disease history or systemic immunosuppression. The sequence derives from an adult with an advanced solid tumor such as melanoma, head and neck, liver or kidney cancer. Sample: CD4+ or CD8+ T cells sorted from blood, taken in a trial of the OX40 agonist ivuxolimab. The gene calls are TRBV7-3 and TRBJ2-7, with TRBD1 matching 11 bases. CDR3 nucleotides: TGTGCCAGCAGCTTAACGGACAGGGGGCGCCTGGGCGAGCAGTACTTC. This gives the protein CASSLTDRGRLGEQYF.